This passage covers 29 T cell receptor beta chains from one sample sequenced in a study of T cell responses to AZD1222 COVID-19 vaccine (dated by TCRdb to 2020 to 2023). What this sample's time point label stands for: baseline before first vaccination. Preparation of the library involved the immunoSEQ multiplex PCR assay. Imported from immuneACCESS, the table was reduced by TCRdb to in-frame sequences with V and J called. These copies leave out some clones; in studies compared against another copy, an unresolved V gene accounts for under half, and the cause of the remainder is not known. The sample table records about 130,000 clones; approximately 83% of these occur just once. The ten largest make up around 8.6% of the sample. The specimen was peripheral blood, collected on day 0 of AZD1222 vaccination. The receptors were sampled from an adult in good health.

The chain combines TRBV13 with TRBJ2-3, with 7 positions matching TRBD2. The germline V gene encodes CDR1 PRHDT and CDR2 FYEKMQ (reference sequence). V gave up 3 bases and J gave up 5 bases; unmatched junction bases: 5. CDR3 length: 14 amino acids. CDR3 residues: CASSLSGVIDTQYF. The CDR3 DNA is TGTGCCAGCAGCTTGAGCGGGGTCATAGATACGCAGTATTTT.

The V gene is TRBV28, the J gene TRBJ1-2; D not certain. Germline values: CDR1 MDHEN, CDR2 SYDVKM. Between the trimmed V and J ends, which lost 3 bases and 2 bases, there was a span of 7 bases. This CDR3 comprises 13 residues. The CDR3 here is CASSFGTNYGYTF. The CDR3, as DNA: TGTGCCAGCAGTTTTGGCACGAACTATGGCTACACCTTC.

The chain links TRBV11-2 to TRBJ2-5; a possible D gene is TRBD2 (6 bases). Trimming took 5 bases from V and 5 from J, leaving 18 bases between them. The germline CDR1 and CDR2 sequences are SGHAT and FQNNGV. The length of the CDR3 is 15 residues. For the CDR3, the DNA is TGTGCCAGCAGCCCACTAGCCGGGGGTCCGGAGACCCAGTACTTC. Amino acid sequence: CASSPLAGGPETQYF. The whole variable domain, remainder taken from reference TRBV11-2 and TRBJ2-5, is EAGVAQSPRYKIIEKRQSVAFWCNPISGHATLYWYQQILGQGPKLLIQFQNNGVVDDSQLPKDRFSAERLKGVDSTLKIQPAKLEDSAVYLCASSPLAGGPETQYFGPGTRLLVL.

As concerns this clone: This sample includes further DNA sequences coding for the same CDR3. The chain has TRBV4-1 and TRBJ2-1; perhaps TRBD2 as D (5 bases). There are 15 residues in the CDR3. The germline V gene encodes CDR1 MGHRA and CDR2 YSYEKL. V shed 0 bases and J shed 4 bases, with 10 bases lying between them. The CDR3 nucleotides read TGCGCCAGCAGCCAAGAGGGCAGGACTTACAATGAGCAGTTCTTC. As protein: CASSQEGRTYNEQFF.

The V gene is TRBV6-5, the J gene TRBJ1-2, with 7 bases aligning to TRBD1. Germline lookup yields CDR1 MNHEY and CDR2 SVGAGI. V lost 7 bases to trimming and J lost 4 bases; unmatched junction nucleotides: 12. The CDR3 runs 15 residues. The CDR3 bases are TGTGCCAGCACCTCGACAGGGTCGGGCCTCTATGGCTACACCTTC. It encodes CASTSTGSGLYGYTF.

The CDR3 loop reads CASSDGSPRYEQYF. The CDR3 DNA reads as TGCGCCAGCAGCGACGGGAGTCCGCGCTACGAGCAGTACTTC. The V and J genes are TRBV5-1 and TRBJ2-7; TRBD2 might be the D (6 bases). Germline V gene lookup returns CDR1 SGHRS and CDR2 YFSETQ. V was cut by 4 bases and J by 3 bases, with 14 bases left in between. The CDR3 totals 14 residues.

The table lists this clone with a count of one. The V call is TRBV2, the J call TRBJ1-5, with a weak D call TRBD1 (5 bases). This CDR3 spans 15 amino acids. Germline V gene sequence: CDR1 SNHLY, CDR2 FYNNEI. Trimming cost V 4 bases and J 6 bases, with 16 bases left between them. CDR3 sequence: CASSVEGSSPQPQHF. CDR3 coding DNA: TGTGCCAGCAGTGTCGAGGGGAGCAGTCCTCAGCCCCAGCATTTT.

CDR3 bases: TGTGCCAGTAGTATTAGTTTTGGGTTGGCGGGGGGGACTGAAGCTTTCTTT. Protein sequence: CASSISFGLAGGTEAFF. The rearrangement links TRBV19 to TRBJ1-1; perhaps TRBD1 as D (5 bases). The V and J ends lost 3 bases and 5 bases respectively, with 22 bases between them. CDR1 LNHDA and CDR2 SQIVND come from the germline V gene (reference sequence). The CDR3 is 17 amino acids.

The chain has TRBV19 and TRBJ1-2; D is unclear. CDR1 and CDR2 (germline): LNHDA, SQIVND (reference sequence). The CDR3 covers 13 residues. The ends were cut back, 7 bases at V and 4 bases at J, with 13 bases in the middle. The CDR3: CASNSRTLYGYTF. The DNA of the CDR3 is TGTGCCAGTAATTCCCGGACGCTCTATGGCTACACCTTC.

This chain joins TRBV11-2 and TRBJ2-7; unclear D gene. Germline CDR1 reads SGHAT; CDR2 reads FQNNGV. This CDR3 is built from 13 residues. The V end lost 1 base, the J end lost 2 bases, and 6 bases lay between the germline ends. The CDR3 reads CASSLGRTYEQYF. CDR3 sequence (DNA): TGTGCCAGCAGCTTAGGGAGAACCTACGAGCAGTACTTC.

The table lists this clone with a few counts. V usage is TRBV27 and J usage is TRBJ1-1; TRBD1 is a possible D gene (5 bases). The germline CDR1 and CDR2 sequences are MNHEY and SMNVEV (reference sequence). The length of the CDR3 is 15 residues. Trimming cost V 6 bases and J 1 base, with 15 bases left between them. CDR3 loop: CASSVVGDSNTEAFF. Here the CDR3 DNA reads TGTGCCAGCAGCGTAGTGGGGGACTCGAACACTGAAGCTTTCTTT.

The CDR3 nucleotides read TGTGCCACCAGTTCGGGCGCCGGCATGCAGTATTTT. It is translated as CATSSGAGMQYF. The chain links TRBV24-1 to TRBJ2-3; D is undetermined. Deletions cut 6 bases from V and 11 bases from J, with 14 bases between. CDR1 is KGHDR, CDR2 SFDVKD, per germline. The CDR3 runs to 12 residues.

The chain combines TRBV18 with TRBJ2-1; 7 bases align to TRBD1. This CDR3 has 12 residues. Germline V gene lookup returns CDR1 KGHSH and CDR2 LQKENI. The V and J ends lost 2 bases and 15 bases, in that order; junction bases with no gene match: 7. CDR3 nucleotides: TGTGCCAGCTCACCAACGACAGGGTTGGGGTTCTTC. It codes for CASSPTTGLGFF.

This rearrangement joins TRBV6-5 to TRBJ1-2, with 10 bases lining up with TRBD1. Per the germline V gene, CDR1 is MNHEY and CDR2 is SVGAGI. The V gene end was trimmed by 6 bases and the J gene end by 4 bases; junction bases not matched to a gene: 5. The CDR3 loop spans 14 amino acids. CDR3 sequence reads: CASSRDRGAYGYTF. The CDR3 DNA reads as TGTGCCAGCAGCCGGGACAGGGGCGCCTATGGCTACACCTTC.

The chain carries TRBV4-1 and TRBJ2-2, with 8 bases identical to TRBD2. CDR1 MGHRA and CDR2 YSYEKL come from the germline V gene. Unmatched junction bases numbered 6, after V lost 4 bases and J lost 5 bases. CDR3 size: 15 residues. The CDR3 nucleotides are TGCGCCAGCAGCCGAGAGACTAGCGTGACCGGGGAGCTGTTTTTT. Its protein is CASSRETSVTGELFF.

This clone was seen only once. This chain uses TRBV19 with TRBJ1-1; D is unclear. V shed 3 bases and J shed 10 bases, with 21 bases lying between them. The V gene's germline CDR1 is LNHDA and CDR2 SQIVND (reference sequence). The CDR3 is made up of 15 amino acids. DNA for the CDR3: TGTGCCAGTAGTATGAAAGGGCAGGTCGATCGGGGAGCTTTCTTT. This sequence encodes CASSMKGQVDRGAFF.

This chain uses TRBV28 with TRBJ2-5; 10 nucleotides align to TRBD2. With V trimmed by 3 bases and J by 5 bases, 9 bases remained unmatched. The CDR3 is 16 residues long. Per germline, CDR1 MDHEN and CDR2 SYDVKM. The CDR3 sequence: CASSFSSGGARETQYF. For the CDR3, the DNA is TGTGCCAGCAGTTTCAGCAGCGGGGGGGCCCGGGAGACCCAGTACTTC.

The gene calls are TRBV9 and TRBJ2-5; D is uncertain. V shed 4 bases and J shed 3 bases, with 10 bases lying between them. CDR1 and CDR2 (germline): SGDLS, YYNGEE. This CDR3 has 13 amino acids. The CDR3 nucleotides read TGTGCCAGCAGCTTTAGGGTTAAAGAGACCCAGTACTTC. Translating gives CASSFRVKETQYF.

The chain is built from TRBV2 and TRBJ1-3; a weak D match, TRBD1 (6 bases). The CDR3 length is 12 residues. The V and J ends lost 5 bases and 8 bases respectively, with 10 bases between them. Germline assignment: CDR1 SNHLY and CDR2 FYNNEI. The CDR3: CASSLRGDTIYF. CDR3 DNA sequence: TGTGCCAGCAGTCTGAGGGGGGACACCATATATTTT.

V is TRBV9 and J is TRBJ2-7, with D maybe TRBD1 (6 bases). Trimming left V 7 bases short and J 3 bases short, with 17 bases between. Germline CDR1 SGDLS, CDR2 YYNGEE. The CDR3 contains 14 residues. DNA of the CDR3: TGTGCCAGCGCAAAGGGGCAGGGGAACTACGAGCAGTACTTC. Its translation: CASAKGQGNYEQYF.

The chain employs TRBV27 and TRBJ2-2; the match to TRBD2 covers 9 bases. The CDR3 consists of 15 residues. The germline V gene has CDR1 MNHEY and CDR2 SMNVEV (reference sequence). With 6 bases clipped from V and 3 bases from J, the junction kept 5 bases outside the gene matches. In DNA form, the CDR3 reads TGTGCCAGCAGCATATTAGCGGGGGACACCGGGGAGCTGTTTTTT. Translation gives CASSILAGDTGELFF.

The chain recombines TRBV24-1 with TRBJ2-5; 8 bases map to TRBD1. The CDR3 is made up of 13 amino acids. Germline-derived CDR1 and CDR2 are KGHDR and SFDVKD. J was trimmed by 3 bases and V by 11 bases; bases with no gene match: 7. This chain's CDR3 is CAIKQGDEETQYF. CDR3 coding DNA: TGTGCCATTAAACAGGGGGACGAAGAGACCCAGTACTTC.

The chain joins TRBV5-1 to TRBJ2-5, with a possible D match to TRBD2 (8 bases). Between the trimmed V and J ends, which lost 2 bases and 2 bases, there was a span of 13 bases. Germline CDR1 reads SGHRS; CDR2 reads YFSETQ. CDR3 length: 15 residues. As DNA, the CDR3 is TGCGCCAGCAGCTTACAGGGGACTAGACAAGAGACCCAGTACTTC. Translating it yields CASSLQGTRQETQYF.

J is TRBJ1-1 and V is TRBV5-1; tentatively, D is TRBD1 (6 bases). V was shortened by 0 bases and J by 4 bases, with 22 bases between the two germline ends. Germline CDR1 SGHRS, CDR2 YFSETQ. This CDR3 has 18 amino acids. CDR3 bases: TGCGCCAGCAGCTTGGGGGGAATCCTTCAGGGGTTAATCACTGAAGCTTTCTTT. Its translation: CASSLGGILQGLITEAFF.

The CDR3 nucleotides are TGCAGCGTTGCACCTAGGAACACCAACACTGAAGCTTTCTTT. Protein: CSVAPRNTNTEAFF. This chain joins TRBV29-1 and TRBJ1-1, with D unresolved. There are 14 residues in the CDR3. The germline CDR1 and CDR2 sequences are SQVTM and ANQGSEA. V lost 4 bases and J lost 2, with 14 bases in between.

J is TRBJ2-3 and V is TRBV3-1 (or the pseudogene TRBV3-2); D may be TRBD1 (6 bases). CDR1 is LGHDT, CDR2 YNNKEL, per germline (reference sequence). This CDR3 has 15 residues. V lost 4 bases and J lost 2, with 13 bases in between. The CDR3 protein is CASSLTGLSTDTQYF. In nucleotides, the CDR3 is TGTGCCAGCAGCCTCACAGGGCTCTCCACAGATACGCAGTATTTT.

The chain couples TRBV4-2 to TRBJ2-6; TRBD1 is a possible D gene (5 bases). The V gene's germline CDR1 is LGHNA and CDR2 YNFKEQ. The V and J ends lost 0 bases and 1 base respectively, with 10 bases between them. This CDR3 is built from 17 residues. The CDR3 region is CASSQDRAGSGANVLTF. In DNA, the CDR3 is TGTGCCAGCAGCCAAGATCGGGCAGGGTCTGGGGCCAACGTCCTGACTTTC.

The rearrangement joins TRBV3-1 (or the pseudogene TRBV3-2) to TRBJ1-2, with 8 bases that match TRBD1. J gave up 7 bases and V 1 base, and 8 bases lay outside the gene matches. Germline values: CDR1 LGHDT, CDR2 YNNKEL (reference sequence). This CDR3 comprises 15 residues. CDR3 nucleotide sequence: TGTGCCAGCAGCCAAGGGGGCCAGGGGGCGGGTGGCTACACCTTC. It yields the protein CASSQGGQGAGGYTF.

The gene calls are TRBV5-5 and TRBJ2-1; 7 nucleotides match TRBD1. The CDR3 covers 15 residues. Germline values: CDR1 SGHKS, CDR2 YYEKEE (reference sequence). V was clipped by 4 bases and J by 3 bases; unmatched bases: 7. CDR3 bases: TGTGCCAGCAGCCCTACAGGGGTCGACTACAATGAGCAGTTCTTC. It yields the protein CASSPTGVDYNEQFF.